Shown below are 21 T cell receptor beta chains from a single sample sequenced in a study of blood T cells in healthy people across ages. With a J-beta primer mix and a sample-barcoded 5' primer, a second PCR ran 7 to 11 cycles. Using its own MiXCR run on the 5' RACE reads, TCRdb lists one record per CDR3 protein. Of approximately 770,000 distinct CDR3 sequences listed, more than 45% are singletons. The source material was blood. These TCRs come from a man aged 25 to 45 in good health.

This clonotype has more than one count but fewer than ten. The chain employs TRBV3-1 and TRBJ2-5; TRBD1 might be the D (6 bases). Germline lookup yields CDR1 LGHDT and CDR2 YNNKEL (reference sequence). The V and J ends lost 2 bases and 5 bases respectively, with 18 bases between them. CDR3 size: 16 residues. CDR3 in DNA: TGTGCCAGCAGCCAATCGATCGGACAGAGTCACGAGACCCAGTACTTC. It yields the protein CASSQSIGQSHETQYF.

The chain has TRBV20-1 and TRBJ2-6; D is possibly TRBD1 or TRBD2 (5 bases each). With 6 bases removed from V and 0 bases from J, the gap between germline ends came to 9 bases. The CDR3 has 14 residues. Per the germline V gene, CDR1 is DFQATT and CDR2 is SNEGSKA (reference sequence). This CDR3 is CSARDLSGANVLTF. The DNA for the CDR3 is TGCAGTGCCCGGGACCTCTCTGGGGCCAACGTCCTGACTTTC.

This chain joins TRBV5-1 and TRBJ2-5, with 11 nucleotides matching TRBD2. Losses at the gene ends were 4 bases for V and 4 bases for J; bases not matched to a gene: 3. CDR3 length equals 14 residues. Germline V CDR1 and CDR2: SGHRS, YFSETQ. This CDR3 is CASSAGTSGETQYF. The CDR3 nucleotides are TGCGCCAGCAGCGCGGGGACTAGCGGAGAGACCCAGTACTTC.

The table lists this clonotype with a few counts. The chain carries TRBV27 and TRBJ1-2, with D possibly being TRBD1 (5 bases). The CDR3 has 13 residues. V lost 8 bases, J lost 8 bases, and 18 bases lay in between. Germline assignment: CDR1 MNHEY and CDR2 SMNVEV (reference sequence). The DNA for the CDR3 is TGTGCCAGCTCAAAAGGGTTTGGGGGAGGCTACACCTTC. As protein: CASSKGFGGGYTF.

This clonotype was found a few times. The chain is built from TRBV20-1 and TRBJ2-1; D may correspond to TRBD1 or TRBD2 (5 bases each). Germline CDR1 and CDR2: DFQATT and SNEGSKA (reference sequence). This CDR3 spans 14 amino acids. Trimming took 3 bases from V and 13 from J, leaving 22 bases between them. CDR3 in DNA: TGCAGTGCTAGCCCCGAGGGGATACAAGAGACCCAGTTCTTC. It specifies CSASPEGIQETQFF.

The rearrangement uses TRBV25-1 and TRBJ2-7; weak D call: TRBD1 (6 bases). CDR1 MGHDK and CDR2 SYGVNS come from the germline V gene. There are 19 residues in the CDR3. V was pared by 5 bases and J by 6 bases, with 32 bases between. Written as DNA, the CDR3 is TGTGCCAGCAGTTATGCCACTCCTACAGGGTCGAAGGTCTTAGGCGAGCAGTACTTC. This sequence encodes CASSYATPTGSKVLGEQYF.

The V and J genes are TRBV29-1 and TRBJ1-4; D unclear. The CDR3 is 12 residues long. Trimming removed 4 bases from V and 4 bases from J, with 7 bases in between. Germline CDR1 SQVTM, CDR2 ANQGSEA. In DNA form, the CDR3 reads TGCAGCGTTGGGGCAATTAATGAAAAACTGTTTTTT. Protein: CSVGAINEKLFF.

The CDR3 region has the DNA TGTGCCAGCAGCTTAGGTGGGGGCAGGGTCGGCTATAATTCACCCCTCCACTTT. It is translated as CASSLGGGRVGYNSPLHF. This chain connects TRBV7-6 to TRBJ1-6; weak D call: TRBD1 (6 bases). Germline CDR1 is SGHVS and CDR2 is FNYEAQ. CDR3 size: 18 residues. The V end lost 1 base, the J end lost 3 bases, and 16 bases lay between the germline ends.

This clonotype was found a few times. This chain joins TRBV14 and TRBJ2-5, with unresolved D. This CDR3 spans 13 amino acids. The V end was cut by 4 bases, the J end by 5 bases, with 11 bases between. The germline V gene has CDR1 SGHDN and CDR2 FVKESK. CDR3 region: CASSPQISETQYF. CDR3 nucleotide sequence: TGTGCCAGCAGCCCCCAGATTTCCGAGACCCAGTACTTC. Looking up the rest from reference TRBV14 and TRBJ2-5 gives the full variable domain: EAGVTQFPSHSVIEKGQTVTLRCDPISGHDNLYWYRRVMGKEIKFLLHFVKESKQDESGMPNNRFLAERTGGTYSTLKVQPAELEDSGVYFCASSPQISETQYFGPGTRLLVL.

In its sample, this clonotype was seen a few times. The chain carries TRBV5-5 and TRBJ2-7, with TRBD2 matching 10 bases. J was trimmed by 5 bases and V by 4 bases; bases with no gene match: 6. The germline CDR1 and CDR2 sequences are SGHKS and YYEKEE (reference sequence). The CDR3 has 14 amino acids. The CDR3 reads CASSKAGGPHEQYF. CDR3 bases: TGTGCCAGCAGCAAAGCGGGGGGGCCCCACGAGCAGTACTTC.

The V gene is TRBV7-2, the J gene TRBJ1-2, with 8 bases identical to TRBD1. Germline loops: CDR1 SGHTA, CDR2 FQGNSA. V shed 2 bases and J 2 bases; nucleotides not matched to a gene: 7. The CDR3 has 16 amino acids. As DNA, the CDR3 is TGTGCCAGCAGCTTATTCCGGGACAGGAAGAACTATGGCTACACCTTC. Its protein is CASSLFRDRKNYGYTF. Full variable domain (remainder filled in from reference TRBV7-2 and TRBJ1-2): GAGVSQSPSNKVTEKGKDVELRCDPISGHTALYWYRQSLGQGLEFLIYFQGNSAPDKSGLPSDRFSAERTGGSVSTLTIQRTQQEDSAVYLCASSLFRDRKNYGYTFGSGTRLTVV.

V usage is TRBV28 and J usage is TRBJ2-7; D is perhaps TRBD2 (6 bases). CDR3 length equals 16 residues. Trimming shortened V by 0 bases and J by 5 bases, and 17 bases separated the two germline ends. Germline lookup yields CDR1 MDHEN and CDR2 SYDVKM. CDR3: CASSLWTGERKNEQYF. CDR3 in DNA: TGTGCCAGCAGTTTATGGACGGGAGAGAGGAAGAACGAGCAGTACTTC.

The CDR3 nucleotides read TGTGCCATCAGGAGCCCTTTCCTACGGATGAACACTGAAGCTTTCTTT. Translation gives CAIRSPFLRMNTEAFF. This sequence joins TRBV10-3 and TRBJ1-1; D is unresolved. V was shortened by 6 bases and J by 0 bases, with 17 bases between the two germline ends. The length of the CDR3 is 16 residues. In germline, CDR1 is ENHRY, CDR2 SYGVKD.

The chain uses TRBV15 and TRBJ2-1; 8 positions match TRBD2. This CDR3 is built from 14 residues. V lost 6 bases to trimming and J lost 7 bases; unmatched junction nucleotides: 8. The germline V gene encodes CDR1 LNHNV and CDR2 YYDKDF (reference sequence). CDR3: CATRDLAGWNEQFF. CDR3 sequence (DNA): TGTGCCACCAGGGACTTAGCGGGGTGGAATGAGCAGTTCTTC.

The CDR3 loop reads CASSLGLPGAFGANVLTF. The CDR3 nucleotides are TGTGCCAGCAGCCTGGGACTTCCCGGGGCCTTTGGGGCCAACGTCCTGACTTTC. V gene TRBV6-1 combines with J gene TRBJ2-6, with TRBD2 as a possible D gene (6 bases). There are 18 residues in the CDR3. V dropped 6 bases and J dropped 3 bases, with 21 bases sitting between them. The germline V gene has CDR1 MNHNS and CDR2 SASEGT.

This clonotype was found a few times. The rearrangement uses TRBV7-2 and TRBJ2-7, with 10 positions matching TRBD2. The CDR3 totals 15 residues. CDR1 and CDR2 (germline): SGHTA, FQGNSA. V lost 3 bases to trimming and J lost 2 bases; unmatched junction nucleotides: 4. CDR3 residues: CASSFGTSVAYEQYF. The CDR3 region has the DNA TGTGCCAGCAGCTTCGGGACTAGCGTCGCCTACGAGCAGTACTTC.

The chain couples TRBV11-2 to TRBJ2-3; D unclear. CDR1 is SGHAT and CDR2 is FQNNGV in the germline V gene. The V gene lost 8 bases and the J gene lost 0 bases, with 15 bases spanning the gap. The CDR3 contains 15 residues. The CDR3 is CASSAHAGSTDTQYF. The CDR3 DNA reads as TGTGCCAGCTCGGCCCACGCAGGTAGCACAGATACGCAGTATTTT.

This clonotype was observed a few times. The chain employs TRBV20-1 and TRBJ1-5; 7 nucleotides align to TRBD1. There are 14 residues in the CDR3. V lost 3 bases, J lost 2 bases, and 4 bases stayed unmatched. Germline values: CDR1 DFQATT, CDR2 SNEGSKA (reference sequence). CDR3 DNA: TGCAGTGCTAGGCTCGGACAGGGCAATCAGCCCCAGCATTTT. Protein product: CSARLGQGNQPQHF.

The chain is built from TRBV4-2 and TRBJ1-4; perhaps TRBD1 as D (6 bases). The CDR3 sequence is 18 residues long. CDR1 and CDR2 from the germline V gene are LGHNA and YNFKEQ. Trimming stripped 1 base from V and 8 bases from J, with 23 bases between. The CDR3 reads CASSQGGVSGRGNEKLFF. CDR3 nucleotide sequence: TGTGCCAGCAGCCAAGGAGGCGTATCGGGCAGGGGAAACGAAAAACTGTTTTTT.

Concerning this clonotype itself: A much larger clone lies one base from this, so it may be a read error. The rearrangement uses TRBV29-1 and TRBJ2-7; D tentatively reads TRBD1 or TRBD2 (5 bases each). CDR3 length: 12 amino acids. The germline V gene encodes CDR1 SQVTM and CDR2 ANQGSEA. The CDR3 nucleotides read TGCATCTTTGGGACGAGCTCCTACGAGCAGTACTTC. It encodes CIFGTSSYEQYF.

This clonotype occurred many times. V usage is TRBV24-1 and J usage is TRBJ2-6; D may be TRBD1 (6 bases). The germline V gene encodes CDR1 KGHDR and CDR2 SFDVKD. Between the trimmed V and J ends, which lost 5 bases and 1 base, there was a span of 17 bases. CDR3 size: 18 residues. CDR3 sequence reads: CATSAPGQRGSGANVLTF. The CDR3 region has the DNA TGTGCCACCAGTGCCCCTGGACAGCGCGGATCTGGGGCCAACGTCCTGACTTTC.